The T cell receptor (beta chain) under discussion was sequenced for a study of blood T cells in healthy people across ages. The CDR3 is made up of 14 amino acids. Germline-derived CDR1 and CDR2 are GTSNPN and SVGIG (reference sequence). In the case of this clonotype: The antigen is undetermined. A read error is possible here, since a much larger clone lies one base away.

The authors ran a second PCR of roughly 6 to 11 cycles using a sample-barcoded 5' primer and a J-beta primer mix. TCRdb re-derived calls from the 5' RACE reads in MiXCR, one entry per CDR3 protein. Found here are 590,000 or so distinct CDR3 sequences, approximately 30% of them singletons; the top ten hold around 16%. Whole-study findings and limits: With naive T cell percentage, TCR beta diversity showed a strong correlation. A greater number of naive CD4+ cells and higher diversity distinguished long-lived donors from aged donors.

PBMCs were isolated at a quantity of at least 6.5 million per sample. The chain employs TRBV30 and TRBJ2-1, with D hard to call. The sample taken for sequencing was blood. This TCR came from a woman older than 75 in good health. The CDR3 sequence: CAWSRISSYDEQFF. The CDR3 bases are TGTGCCTGGAGTCGCATTAGCTCCTACGATGAGCAGTTCTTC. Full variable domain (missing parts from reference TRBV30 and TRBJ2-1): SQTIHQWPATLVQPVGSPLSLECTVEGTSNPNLYWYRQAAGRGLQLLFYSVGIGQISSEVPQNLSASRPQDRQFILSSKKLLLSDSGFYLCAWSRISSYDEQFFGPGTRLTVL.